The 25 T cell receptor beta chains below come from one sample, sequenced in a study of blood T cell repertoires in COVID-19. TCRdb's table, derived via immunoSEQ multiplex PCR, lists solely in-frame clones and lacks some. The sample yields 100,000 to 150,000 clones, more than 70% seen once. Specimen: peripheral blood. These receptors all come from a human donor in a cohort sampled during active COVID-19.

Here the CDR3 reads CASSPSSLGRESNTEAFF. The CDR3, as DNA: TGCGCCAGCAGTCCTTCAAGCCTAGGTCGGGAATCGAACACTGAAGCTTTCTTT. The genes are TRBV4-1 and TRBJ1-1; D gene uncertain. The CDR3 consists of 18 residues. The germline V and J ends were trimmed by 6 bases and 1 base, with 24 bases remaining between them. CDR1 MGHRA and CDR2 YSYEKL come from the germline V gene.

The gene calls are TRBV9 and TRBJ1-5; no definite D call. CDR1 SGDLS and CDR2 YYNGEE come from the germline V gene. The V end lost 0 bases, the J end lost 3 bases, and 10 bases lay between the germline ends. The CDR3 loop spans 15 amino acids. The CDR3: CASSVDDGLNQPQHF. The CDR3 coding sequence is TGTGCCAGCAGCGTAGACGACGGACTCAATCAGCCCCAGCATTTT.

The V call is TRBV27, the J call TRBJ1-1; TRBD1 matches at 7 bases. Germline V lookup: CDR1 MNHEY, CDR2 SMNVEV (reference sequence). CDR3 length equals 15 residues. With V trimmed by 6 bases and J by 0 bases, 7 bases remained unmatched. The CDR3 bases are TGTGCCAGCAGAGACAGGGACGGGATGAACACTGAAGCTTTCTTT. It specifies CASRDRDGMNTEAFF.

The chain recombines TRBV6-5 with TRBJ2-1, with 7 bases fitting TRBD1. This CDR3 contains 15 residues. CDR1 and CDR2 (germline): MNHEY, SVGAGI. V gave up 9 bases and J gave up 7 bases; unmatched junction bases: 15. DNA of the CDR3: TGTGCCAGTACCATCCGGGACAGCCTCACAAATGAGCAGTTCTTC. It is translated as CASTIRDSLTNEQFF.

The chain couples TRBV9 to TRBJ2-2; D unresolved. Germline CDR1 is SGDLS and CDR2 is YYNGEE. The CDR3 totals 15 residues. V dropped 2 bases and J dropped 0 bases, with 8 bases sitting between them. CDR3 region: CASSVAESNTGELFF. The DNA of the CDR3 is TGTGCCAGCAGCGTGGCCGAATCGAACACCGGGGAGCTGTTTTTT.

The DNA for the CDR3 is TGTGCCAGCAGTGTAACAGGGCAAAACATTCAGTACTTC. Translated: CASSVTGQNIQYF. The V and J genes are TRBV25-1 and TRBJ2-4; weak D call: TRBD1 (6 bases). CDR3 length: 13 amino acids. The V end was cut by 4 bases, the J end by 5 bases, with 9 bases between. The germline CDR1 and CDR2 sequences are MGHDK and SYGVNS.

The CDR3 nucleotides read TGTGCCAGCAGCCAATACGCGACCTACGAGCAGTACTTC. Translating gives CASSQYATYEQYF. The J gene is TRBJ2-7, the V gene TRBV14; D is ambiguous. The CDR3 is 13 amino acids. The V end was cut by 2 bases, the J end by 2 bases, with 7 bases between. Per the germline V gene, CDR1 is SGHDN and CDR2 is FVKESK. Full variable domain (outside the CDR3, taken from reference TRBV14 and TRBJ2-7): EAGVTQFPSHSVIEKGQTVTLRCDPISGHDNLYWYRRVMGKEIKFLLHFVKESKQDESGMPNNRFLAERTGGTYSTLKVQPAELEDSGVYFCASSQYATYEQYFGPGTRLTVT.

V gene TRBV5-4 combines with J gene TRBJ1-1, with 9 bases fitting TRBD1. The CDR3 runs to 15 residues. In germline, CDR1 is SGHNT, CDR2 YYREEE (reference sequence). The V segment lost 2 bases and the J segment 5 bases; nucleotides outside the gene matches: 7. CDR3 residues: CASSFLDRGMTEAFF. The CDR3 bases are TGTGCCAGCAGCTTTTTGGACAGGGGAATGACTGAAGCTTTCTTT.

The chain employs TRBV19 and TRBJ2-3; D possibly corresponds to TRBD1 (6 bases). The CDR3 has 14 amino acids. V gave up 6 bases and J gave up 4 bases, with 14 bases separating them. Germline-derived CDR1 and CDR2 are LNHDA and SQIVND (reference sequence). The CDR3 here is CASRVTGTSDTQYF. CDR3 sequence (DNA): TGTGCCAGTAGGGTAACAGGGACCTCAGATACGCAGTATTTT.

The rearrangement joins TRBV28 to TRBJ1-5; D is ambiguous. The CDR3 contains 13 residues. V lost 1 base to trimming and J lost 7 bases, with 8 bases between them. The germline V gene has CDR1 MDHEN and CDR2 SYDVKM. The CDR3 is CASSLFKRQPQHF. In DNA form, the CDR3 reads TGTGCCAGCAGTTTATTTAAACGGCAGCCCCAGCATTTT. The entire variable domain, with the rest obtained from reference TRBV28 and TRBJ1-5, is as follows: DVKVTQSSRYLVKRTGEKVFLECVQDMDHENMFWYRQDPGLGLRLIYFSYDVKMKEKGDIPEGYSVSREKKERFSLILESASTNQTSMYLCASSLFKRQPQHFGDGTRLSIL.

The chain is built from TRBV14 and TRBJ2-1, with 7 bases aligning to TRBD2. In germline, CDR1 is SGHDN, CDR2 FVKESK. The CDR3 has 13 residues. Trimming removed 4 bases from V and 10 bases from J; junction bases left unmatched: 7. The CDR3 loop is CASSRLAVGEQFF. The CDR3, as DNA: TGTGCCAGCAGCCGACTAGCAGTAGGAGAGCAGTTCTTC.

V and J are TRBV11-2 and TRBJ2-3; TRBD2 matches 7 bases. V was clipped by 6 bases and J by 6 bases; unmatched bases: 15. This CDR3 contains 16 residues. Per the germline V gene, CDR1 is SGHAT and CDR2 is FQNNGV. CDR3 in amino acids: CASSPRGASGRDTQYF. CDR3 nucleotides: TGTGCCAGCAGTCCCCGTGGGGCTAGCGGTCGGGATACGCAGTATTTT. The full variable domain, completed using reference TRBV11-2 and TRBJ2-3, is EAGVAQSPRYKIIEKRQSVAFWCNPISGHATLYWYQQILGQGPKLLIQFQNNGVVDDSQLPKDRFSAERLKGVDSTLKIQPAKLEDSAVYLCASSPRGASGRDTQYFGPGTRLTVL.

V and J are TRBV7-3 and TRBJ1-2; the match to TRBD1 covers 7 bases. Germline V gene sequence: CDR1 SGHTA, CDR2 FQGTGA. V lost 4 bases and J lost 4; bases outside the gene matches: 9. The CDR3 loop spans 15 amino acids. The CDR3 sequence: CASSSTGELSYGYTF. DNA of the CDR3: TGTGCCAGCAGCTCTACAGGGGAGCTATCCTATGGCTACACCTTC.

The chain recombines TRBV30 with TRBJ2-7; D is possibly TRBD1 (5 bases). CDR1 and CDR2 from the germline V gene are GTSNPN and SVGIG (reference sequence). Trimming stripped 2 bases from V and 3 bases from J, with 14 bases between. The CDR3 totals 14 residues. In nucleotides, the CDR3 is TGTGCCTGGAGTCCCGGTGCAGGGAACTACGAGCAGTACTTC. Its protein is CAWSPGAGNYEQYF.

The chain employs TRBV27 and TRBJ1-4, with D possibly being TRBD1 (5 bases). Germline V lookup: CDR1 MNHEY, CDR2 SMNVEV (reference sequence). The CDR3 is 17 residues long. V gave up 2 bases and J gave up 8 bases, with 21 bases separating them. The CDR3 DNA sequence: TGTGCCAGCAGTTTACGCTCCGGAGGGGTTGGATTAGAAAAACTGTTTTTT. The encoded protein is CASSLRSGGVGLEKLFF.

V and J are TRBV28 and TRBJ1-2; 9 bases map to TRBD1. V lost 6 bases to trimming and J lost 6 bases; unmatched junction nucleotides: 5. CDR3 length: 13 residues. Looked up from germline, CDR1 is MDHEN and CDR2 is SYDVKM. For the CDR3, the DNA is TGTGCCAGCAGAACCGGGACAGGGCATGGCTACACCTTC. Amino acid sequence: CASRTGTGHGYTF.

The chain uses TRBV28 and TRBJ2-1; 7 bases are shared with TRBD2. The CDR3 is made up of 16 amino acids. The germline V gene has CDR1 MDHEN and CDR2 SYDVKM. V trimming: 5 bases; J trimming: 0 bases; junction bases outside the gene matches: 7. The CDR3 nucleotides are TGTGCCAGCAGTCCCCGGACGGGGGGCTCCTACAATGAGCAGTTCTTC. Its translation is CASSPRTGGSYNEQFF.

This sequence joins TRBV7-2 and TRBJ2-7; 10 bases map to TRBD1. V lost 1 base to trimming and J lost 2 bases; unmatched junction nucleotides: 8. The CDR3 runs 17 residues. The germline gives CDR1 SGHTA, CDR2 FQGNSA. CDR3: CASSLGQGAKITYEQYF. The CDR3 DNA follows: TGTGCCAGCAGCTTAGGACAGGGGGCAAAGATTACCTACGAGCAGTACTTC.

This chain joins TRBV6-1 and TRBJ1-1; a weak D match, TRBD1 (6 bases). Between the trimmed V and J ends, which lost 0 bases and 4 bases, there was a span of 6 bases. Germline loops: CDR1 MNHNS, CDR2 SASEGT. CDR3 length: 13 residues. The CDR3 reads CASSEAGGTEAFF. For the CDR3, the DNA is TGTGCCAGCAGTGAAGCAGGGGGCACTGAAGCTTTCTTT.

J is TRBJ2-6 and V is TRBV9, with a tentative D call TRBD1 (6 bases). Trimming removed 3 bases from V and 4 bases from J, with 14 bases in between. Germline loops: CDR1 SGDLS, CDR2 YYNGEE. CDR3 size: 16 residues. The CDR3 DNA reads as TGTGCCAGCAGCGGACGAACAGGGCCCGGGGCCAACGTCCTGACTTTC. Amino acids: CASSGRTGPGANVLTF. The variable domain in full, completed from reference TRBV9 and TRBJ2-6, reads DSGVTQTPKHLITATGQRVTLRCSPRSGDLSVYWYQQSLDQGLQFLIQYYNGEERAKGNILERFSAQQFPDLHSELNLSSLELGDSALYFCASSGRTGPGANVLTFGAGSRLTVL.

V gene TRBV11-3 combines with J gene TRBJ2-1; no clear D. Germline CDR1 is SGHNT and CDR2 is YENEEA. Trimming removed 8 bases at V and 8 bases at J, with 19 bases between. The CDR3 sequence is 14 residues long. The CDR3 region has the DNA TGTGCCAGCCAAAGAAACTATCCGGCAGATGAGCAGTTCTTC. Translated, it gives CASQRNYPADEQFF. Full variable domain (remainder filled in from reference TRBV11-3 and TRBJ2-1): EAGVVQSPRYKIIEKKQPVAFWCNPISGHNTLYWYLQNLGQGPELLIRYENEEAVDDSQLPKDRFSAERLKGVDSTLKIQPAELGDSAVYLCASQRNYPADEQFFGPGTRLTVL.

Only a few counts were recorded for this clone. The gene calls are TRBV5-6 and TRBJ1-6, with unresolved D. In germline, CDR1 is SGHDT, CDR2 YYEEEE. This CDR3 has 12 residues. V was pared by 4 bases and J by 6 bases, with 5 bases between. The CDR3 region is CASSLSNSPLHF. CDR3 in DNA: TGTGCCAGCAGCCTGAGTAATTCACCCCTCCACTTT.

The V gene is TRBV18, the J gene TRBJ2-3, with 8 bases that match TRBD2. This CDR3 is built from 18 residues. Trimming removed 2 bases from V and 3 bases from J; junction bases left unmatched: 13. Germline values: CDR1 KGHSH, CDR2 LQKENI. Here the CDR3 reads CASSPTKAGAVGTDTQYF. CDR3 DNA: TGTGCCAGCTCACCAACCAAAGCGGGAGCCGTGGGGACAGATACGCAGTATTTT.

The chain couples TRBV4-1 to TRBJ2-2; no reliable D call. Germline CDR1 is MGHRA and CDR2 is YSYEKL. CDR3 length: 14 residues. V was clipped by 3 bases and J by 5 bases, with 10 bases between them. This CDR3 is CASSQPLRTGELFF. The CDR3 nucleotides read TGCGCCAGCAGCCAGCCCCTGAGGACCGGGGAGCTGTTTTTT.

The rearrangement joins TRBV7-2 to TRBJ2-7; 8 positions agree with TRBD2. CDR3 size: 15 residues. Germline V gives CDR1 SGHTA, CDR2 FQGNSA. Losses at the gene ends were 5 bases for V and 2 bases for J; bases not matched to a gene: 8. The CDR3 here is CASSPPGGVAYEQYF. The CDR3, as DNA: TGTGCCAGCAGCCCGCCGGGAGGGGTCGCCTACGAGCAGTACTTC.